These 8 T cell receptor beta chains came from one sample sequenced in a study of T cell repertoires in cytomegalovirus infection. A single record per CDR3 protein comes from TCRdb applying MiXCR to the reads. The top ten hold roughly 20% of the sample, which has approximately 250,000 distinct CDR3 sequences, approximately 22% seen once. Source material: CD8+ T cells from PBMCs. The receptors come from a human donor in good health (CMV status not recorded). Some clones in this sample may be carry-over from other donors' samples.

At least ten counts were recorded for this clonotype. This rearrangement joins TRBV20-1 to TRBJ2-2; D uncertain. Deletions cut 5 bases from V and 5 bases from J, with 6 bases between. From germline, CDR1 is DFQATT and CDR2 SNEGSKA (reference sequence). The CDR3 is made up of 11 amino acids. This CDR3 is CSALRTGELFF. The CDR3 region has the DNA TGCAGTGCTCTACGGACCGGGGAGCTGTTTTTT.

DNA for the CDR3: TGTGCCAGCAGTTTATCTGGGGCCGGTGAAGCTTTCTTT. It encodes CASSLSGAGEAFF. The genes are TRBV12-3 or TRBV12-4 and TRBJ1-1; D perhaps matches TRBD1 (5 bases). The length of the CDR3 is 13 residues. Trimming removed 2 bases from V and 7 bases from J, with 11 bases in between.

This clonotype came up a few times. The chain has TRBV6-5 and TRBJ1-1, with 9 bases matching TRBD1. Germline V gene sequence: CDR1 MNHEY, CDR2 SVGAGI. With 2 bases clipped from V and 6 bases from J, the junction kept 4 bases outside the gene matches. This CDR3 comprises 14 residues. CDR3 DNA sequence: TGTGCCAGCAGTTACGGACAGGGGATGCCTGAAGCTTTCTTT. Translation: CASSYGQGMPEAFF.

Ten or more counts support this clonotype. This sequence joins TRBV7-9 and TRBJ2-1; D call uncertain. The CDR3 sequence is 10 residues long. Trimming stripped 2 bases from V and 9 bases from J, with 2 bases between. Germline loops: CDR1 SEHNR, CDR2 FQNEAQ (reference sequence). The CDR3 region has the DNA TGTGCCAGCAGCTTAACTGAGCAGTTCTTC. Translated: CASSLTEQFF.

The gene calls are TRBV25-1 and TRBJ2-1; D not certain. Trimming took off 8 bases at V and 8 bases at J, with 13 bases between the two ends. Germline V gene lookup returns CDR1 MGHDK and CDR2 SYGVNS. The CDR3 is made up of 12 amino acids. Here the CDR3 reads CASAPQAHEQFF. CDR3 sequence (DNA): TGTGCCAGCGCCCCCCAAGCCCATGAGCAGTTCTTC.

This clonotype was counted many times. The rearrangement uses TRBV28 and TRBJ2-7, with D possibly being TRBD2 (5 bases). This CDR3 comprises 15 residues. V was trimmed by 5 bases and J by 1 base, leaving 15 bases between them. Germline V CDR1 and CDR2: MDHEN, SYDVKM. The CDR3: CASSLRTAGSYEQYF. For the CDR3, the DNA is TGTGCCAGCAGTCTCAGGACGGCGGGTTCCTACGAGCAGTACTTC.

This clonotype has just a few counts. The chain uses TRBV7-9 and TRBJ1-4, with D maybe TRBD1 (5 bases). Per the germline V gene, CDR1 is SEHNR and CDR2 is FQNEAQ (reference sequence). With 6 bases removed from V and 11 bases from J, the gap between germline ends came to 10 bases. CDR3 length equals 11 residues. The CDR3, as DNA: TGTGCCAGCAGTATCGGGACGAAACTGTTTTTT. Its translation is CASSIGTKLFF.

The CDR3 bases are TGTGCCAGCTCACCACCGGAAGGGTTCCACGAGCAGTACTTC. This sequence encodes CASSPPEGFHEQYF. The chain uses TRBV18 and TRBJ2-7, with D uncertain. The CDR3 consists of 14 residues. V was clipped by 0 bases and J by 5 bases, with 11 bases between them. Germline loops: CDR1 KGHSH, CDR2 LQKENI.